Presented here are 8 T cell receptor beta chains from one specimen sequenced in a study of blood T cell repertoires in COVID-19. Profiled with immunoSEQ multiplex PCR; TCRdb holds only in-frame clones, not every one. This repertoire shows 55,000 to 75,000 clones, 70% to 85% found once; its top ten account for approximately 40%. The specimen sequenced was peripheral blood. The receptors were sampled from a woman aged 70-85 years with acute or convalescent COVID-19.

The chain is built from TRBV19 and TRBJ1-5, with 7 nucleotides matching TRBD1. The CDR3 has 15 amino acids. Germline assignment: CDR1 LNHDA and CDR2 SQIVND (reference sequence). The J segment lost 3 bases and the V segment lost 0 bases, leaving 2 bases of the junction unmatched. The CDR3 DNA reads TGTGCCAGTAGTATAGACGGGACAGCCAATCAGCCCCAGCATTTT. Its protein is CASSIDGTANQPQHF. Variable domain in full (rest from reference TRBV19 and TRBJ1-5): DGGITQSPKYLFRKEGQNVTLSCEQNLNHDAMYWYRQDPGQGLRLIYYSQIVNDFQKGDIAEGYSVSREKKESFPLTVTSAQKNPTAFYLCASSIDGTANQPQHFGDGTRLSIL.

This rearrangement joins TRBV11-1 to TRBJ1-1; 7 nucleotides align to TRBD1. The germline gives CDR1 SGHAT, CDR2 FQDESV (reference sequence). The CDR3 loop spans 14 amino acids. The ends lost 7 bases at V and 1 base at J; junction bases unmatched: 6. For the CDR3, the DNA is TGTGCCAGCACCTTGGACAGGAAGAACACTGAAGCTTTCTTT. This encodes CASTLDRKNTEAFF.

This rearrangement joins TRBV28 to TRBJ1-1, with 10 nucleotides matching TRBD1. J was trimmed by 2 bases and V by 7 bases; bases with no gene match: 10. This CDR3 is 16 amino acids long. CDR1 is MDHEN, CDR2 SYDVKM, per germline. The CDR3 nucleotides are TGTGCCAGCAACACCGGGACAGGGGACTTAAACACTGAAGCTTTCTTT. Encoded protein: CASNTGTGDLNTEAFF.

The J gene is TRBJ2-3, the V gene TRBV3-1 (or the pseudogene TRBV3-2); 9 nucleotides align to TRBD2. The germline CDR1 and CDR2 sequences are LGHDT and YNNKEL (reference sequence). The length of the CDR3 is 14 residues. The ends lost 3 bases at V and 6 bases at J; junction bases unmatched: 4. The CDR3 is CASSQGLAGDTQYF. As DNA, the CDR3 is TGTGCCAGCAGCCAGGGACTAGCAGGGGATACGCAGTATTTT.

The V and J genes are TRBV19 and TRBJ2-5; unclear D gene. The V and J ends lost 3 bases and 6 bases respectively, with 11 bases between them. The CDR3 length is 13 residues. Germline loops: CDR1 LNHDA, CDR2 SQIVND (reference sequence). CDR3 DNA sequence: TGTGCCAGTAGTATTGGTTTTTGGCAGACCCAGTACTTC. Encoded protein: CASSIGFWQTQYF.

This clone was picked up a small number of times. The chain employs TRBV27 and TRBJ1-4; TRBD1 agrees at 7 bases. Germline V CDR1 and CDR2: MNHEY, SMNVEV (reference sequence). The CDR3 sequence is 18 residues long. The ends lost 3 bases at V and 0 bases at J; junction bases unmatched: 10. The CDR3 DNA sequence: TGTGCCAGCAGTTTTACCAGAGGCAGGGGGGCAACTAATGAAAAACTGTTTTTT. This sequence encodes CASSFTRGRGATNEKLFF.

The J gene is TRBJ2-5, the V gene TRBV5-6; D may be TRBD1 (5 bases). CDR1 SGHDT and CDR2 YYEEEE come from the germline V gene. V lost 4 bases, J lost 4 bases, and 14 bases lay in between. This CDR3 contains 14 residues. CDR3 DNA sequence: TGTGCCAGCAGCACACCTGGTACAGGAGAGACCCAGTACTTC. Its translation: CASSTPGTGETQYF.

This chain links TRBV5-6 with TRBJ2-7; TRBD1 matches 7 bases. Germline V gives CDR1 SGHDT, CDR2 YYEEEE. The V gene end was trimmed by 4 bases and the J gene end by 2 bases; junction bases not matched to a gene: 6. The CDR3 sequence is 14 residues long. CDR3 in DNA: TGTGCCAGCAGCCTAACAGGGGTCCCCTACGAGCAGTACTTC. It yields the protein CASSLTGVPYEQYF.